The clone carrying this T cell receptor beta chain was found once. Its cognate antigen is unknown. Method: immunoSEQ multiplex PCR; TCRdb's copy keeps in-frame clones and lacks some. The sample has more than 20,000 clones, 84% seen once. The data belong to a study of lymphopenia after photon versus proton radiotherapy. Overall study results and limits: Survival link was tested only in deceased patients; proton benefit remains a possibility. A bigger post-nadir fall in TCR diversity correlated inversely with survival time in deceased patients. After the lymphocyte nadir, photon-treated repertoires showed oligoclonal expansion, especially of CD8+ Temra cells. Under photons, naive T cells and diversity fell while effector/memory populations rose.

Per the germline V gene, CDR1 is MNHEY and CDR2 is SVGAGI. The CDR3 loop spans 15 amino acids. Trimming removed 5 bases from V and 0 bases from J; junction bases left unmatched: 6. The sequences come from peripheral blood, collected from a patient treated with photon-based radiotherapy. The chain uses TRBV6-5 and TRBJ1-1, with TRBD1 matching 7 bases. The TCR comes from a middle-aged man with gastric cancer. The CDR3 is CASSRDRLLNTEAFF. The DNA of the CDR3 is TGTGCCAGCAGTCGGGACAGATTGCTGAACACTGAAGCTTTCTTT.